This passage covers 17 T cell receptor beta chains from one sample sequenced in a study of cytomegalovirus exposure and HLA in healthy donors. 13 Jbeta primers and 60 Vbeta primers were used for the PCR. Data came from immunoSEQ multiplex PCR; TCRdb stores just in-frame clones and leaves some out. This repertoire shows around 140,000 clones, approximately 71% found once; its top ten account for about 1%. Material: PBMCs. The receptors were gathered from a woman aged 60-70 years in good health and CMV-seronegative.

The chain employs TRBV6-1 and TRBJ2-6; weak D call: TRBD1 (6 bases). Germline values: CDR1 MNHNS, CDR2 SASEGT. Between the trimmed V and J ends, which lost 4 bases and 0 bases, there was a span of 10 bases. The CDR3 consists of 16 residues. The CDR3: CASSGTAASGANVLTF. In DNA, the CDR3 is TGTGCCAGCAGTGGGACAGCAGCCTCTGGGGCCAACGTCCTGACTTTC.

The chain recombines TRBV7-3 with TRBJ2-1; no clear D. The V and J ends lost 5 bases and 15 bases respectively, with 14 bases between them. The CDR3 extends over 11 amino acids. Germline-derived CDR1 and CDR2 are SGHTA and FQGTGA. CDR3 loop: CASSPRSCRFF. Written as DNA, the CDR3 is TGTGCCAGCAGCCCGAGGTCCTGTAGGTTCTTC.

This chain joins TRBV5-1 and TRBJ2-2; 9 nucleotides align to TRBD2. Trimming took 5 bases from V and 7 from J; bases not matched to a gene: 9. Germline CDR1 reads SGHRS; CDR2 reads YFSETQ. The CDR3 extends over 15 amino acids. The CDR3 nucleotides read TGCGCCAGCAGTCGTGCTAGCGGGACTGGCGGGGAGCTGTTTTTT. Translated, it gives CASSRASGTGGELFF.

This chain connects TRBV6-1 to TRBJ1-2; D possibly corresponds to TRBD1 (5 bases). V lost 8 bases, J lost 3 bases, and 7 bases lay in between. The CDR3 runs to 11 residues. The germline V gene encodes CDR1 MNHNS and CDR2 SASEGT. CDR3 in DNA: TGTGCCAGCGGGGGGGACTATGGCTACACCTTC. Encoded protein: CASGGDYGYTF.

This chain connects TRBV15 to TRBJ2-2; 7 bases align to TRBD2. This CDR3 region has 16 residues. V dropped 0 bases and J dropped 3; count of bases not matched to a gene: 4. In germline, CDR1 is LNHNV, CDR2 YYDKDF (reference sequence). The CDR3 region is CATSRELAADTGELFF. In DNA form, the CDR3 reads TGTGCCACCAGCAGAGAGCTAGCGGCGGACACCGGGGAGCTGTTTTTT.

The gene calls are TRBV5-1 and TRBJ1-2, with 9 bases lining up with TRBD1. CDR1 SGHRS and CDR2 YFSETQ come from the germline V gene. CDR3 length: 16 amino acids. Losses at the gene ends were 0 bases for V and 3 bases for J; bases not matched to a gene: 6. CDR3 sequence (DNA): TGCGCCAGCAGCTTGGCTCCGGGACAGGGAGACTATGGCTACACCTTC. It codes for CASSLAPGQGDYGYTF.

This clone was seen a handful of times. This sequence joins TRBV21-1 and TRBJ1-1; TRBD1 reflects the table's D call only, with no check against the DNA. TRBV21-1 has pseudogene status. The CDR3 runs to 19 residues. The CDR3 DNA follows: TGTGCCAGCAGCAGACCTGAAAGTCCAGCCGGGACAGTGCAAACTGAAGCTTTCTTT. Translation: CASSRPESPAGTVQTEAFF.

V usage is TRBV7-6 and J usage is TRBJ2-1, with TRBD2 matching over 9 bases. CDR3 length: 16 residues. Trimming removed 5 bases from V and 4 bases from J; junction bases left unmatched: 9. From germline, CDR1 is SGHVS and CDR2 FNYEAQ. The CDR3 coding sequence is TGTGCCAGCAGCCCACCGGCGGGGGGGAGGTACAATGAGCAGTTCTTC. It specifies CASSPPAGGRYNEQFF. Complete variable domain (other parts from reference TRBV7-6 and TRBJ2-1): GAGVSQSPRYKVTKRGQDVALRCDPISGHVSLYWYRQALGQGPEFLTYFNYEAQQDKSGLPNDRFSAERPEGSISTLTIQRTEQRDSAMYRCASSPPAGGRYNEQFFGPGTRLTVL.

The V gene is TRBV6-1, the J gene TRBJ2-1; 8 nucleotides align to TRBD1. From germline, CDR1 is MNHNS and CDR2 SASEGT. V lost 10 bases and J lost 4; bases outside the gene matches: 9. CDR3 length: 14 residues. The chain's CDR3 is CAIQGAGDYNEQFF. The CDR3 region has the DNA TGTGCCATCCAGGGGGCAGGGGATTACAATGAGCAGTTCTTC.

This rearrangement joins TRBV20-1 to TRBJ2-3; TRBD1 agrees at 7 bases. The CDR3 is 11 residues long. V lost 6 bases, J lost 6 bases, and 3 bases stayed unmatched. Germline assignment: CDR1 DFQATT and CDR2 SNEGSKA (reference sequence). The CDR3 protein is CSAPGQDTQYF. In DNA form, the CDR3 reads TGCAGTGCCCCGGGACAGGATACGCAGTATTTT.

This chain uses TRBV30 with TRBJ1-2; 8 nucleotides align to TRBD1. The CDR3 spans 15 residues. Trimming cost V 4 bases and J 1 base; bases outside gene matches: 8. In germline, CDR1 is GTSNPN, CDR2 SVGIG (reference sequence). The CDR3 DNA reads as TGTGCCTGGACCCTCAGGACAGGGTTTAACTATGGCTACACCTTC. Its protein product is CAWTLRTGFNYGYTF.

The V and J genes are TRBV19 and TRBJ2-1; D might be TRBD1 (5 bases). Germline CDR1 reads LNHDA; CDR2 reads SQIVND (reference sequence). This CDR3 region has 13 residues. Trimming took 5 bases from V and 5 from J, leaving 10 bases between them. This CDR3 reads CASSYLGDNEQFF. The CDR3 DNA sequence: TGTGCCAGTAGTTATTTAGGGGACAATGAGCAGTTCTTC.

The chain couples TRBV2 to TRBJ2-2; 7 bases align to TRBD1. Germline assignment: CDR1 SNHLY and CDR2 FYNNEI. With V trimmed by 5 bases and J by 1 base, 10 bases remained unmatched. The CDR3 is 17 amino acids. CDR3 loop: CASSHQQGPGNTGELFF. For the CDR3, the DNA is TGTGCCAGCAGTCACCAACAGGGGCCCGGGAACACCGGGGAGCTGTTTTTT.

The chain uses TRBV7-8 and TRBJ2-5, with 9 bases that match TRBD2. This CDR3 is built from 15 residues. Germline trimming cut 5 bases from V and 2 bases from J; bases unmatched to any gene: 6. Germline V gene data show CDR1 as SGHVS and CDR2 as FQNEAQ. The CDR3 DNA reads as TGTGCCAGCAGCAAGGGACTAGCTGTACAAGAGACCCAGTACTTC. Translated, it gives CASSKGLAVQETQYF.

V and J are TRBV10-1 and TRBJ2-5; unclear D gene. CDR1 and CDR2 (germline): WNHNN, SYGVQD (reference sequence). The CDR3 spans 13 residues. V was pared by 10 bases and J by 7 bases, with 19 bases between. CDR3 protein: CATKETTGGTQYF. In DNA form, the CDR3 reads TGCGCCACCAAGGAGACGACGGGTGGGACCCAGTACTTC.

The chain uses TRBV2 and TRBJ2-7; tentatively, D is TRBD1 (7 bases). The CDR3 has 11 residues. The germline V gene has CDR1 SNHLY and CDR2 FYNNEI. Trimming left V 9 bases short and J 4 bases short, with 10 bases between. This chain's CDR3 is CASSGGYEQYF. CDR3 in DNA: TGTGCCAGTTCAGGGGGGTACGAGCAGTACTTC.

The DNA of the CDR3 is TGTGCCAGCAGCCCCCGGACAGGACTCTCCTACGAGCAGTACTTC. It yields the protein CASSPRTGLSYEQYF. This chain joins TRBV14 and TRBJ2-7; 7 bases are shared with TRBD1. The junction had 6 bases not matched to a gene; V was cut back by 4 bases and J by 0 bases. This CDR3 contains 15 residues. Germline CDR1 reads SGHDN; CDR2 reads FVKESK.